This TCR beta chain was recovered during a study of cytomegalovirus exposure and HLA in healthy donors. Regarding the study as a whole: There were reportedly fewer N-insertions in an Asian-associated ancestry cluster than the roughly 670-donor mean, in a later analysis. Later analysis demonstrated an association between a missense DCLRE1C variant and TCR beta V- and J-gene trimming. Most sequenced TCRs were rare (though some public TCRs occurred in many donors).

This CDR3 spans 14 amino acids. The ends were cut back, 5 bases at V and 5 bases at J, with 13 bases in the middle. The germline gives CDR1 SNHLY, CDR2 FYNNEI. The PCR contained 60 Vbeta and 13 Jbeta primers. Assay: immunoSEQ multiplex PCR; the TCRdb copy retains only in-frame clones and omits some. The data hold roughly 120,000 clones, with approximately 70% observed a single time. As to this clone: What it recognizes is unknown.

The sequencing input was PBMCs. The TCR originated in a middle-aged man in good health and CMV-seronegative. The chain has TRBV2 and TRBJ1-5; TRBD1 is a possible D gene (6 bases). The CDR3 sequence: CASSPNRQDQPQHF. The CDR3 nucleotides are TGTGCCAGCAGTCCGAACCGACAGGATCAGCCCCAGCATTTT.